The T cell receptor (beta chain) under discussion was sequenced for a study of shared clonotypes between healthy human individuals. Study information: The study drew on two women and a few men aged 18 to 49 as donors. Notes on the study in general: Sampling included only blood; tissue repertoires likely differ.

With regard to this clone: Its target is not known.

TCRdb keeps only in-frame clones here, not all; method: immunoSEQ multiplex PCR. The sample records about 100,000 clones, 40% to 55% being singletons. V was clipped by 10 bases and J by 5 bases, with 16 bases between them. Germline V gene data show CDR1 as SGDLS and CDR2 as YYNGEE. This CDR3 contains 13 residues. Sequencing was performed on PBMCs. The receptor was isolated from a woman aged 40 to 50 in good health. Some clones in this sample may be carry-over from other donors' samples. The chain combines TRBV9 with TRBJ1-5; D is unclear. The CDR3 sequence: CARRCRTYQPQHF. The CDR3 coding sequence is TGTGCCCGCCGGTGCAGAACCTATCAGCCCCAGCATTTT.